This T cell receptor (beta chain) is drawn from a study of blood T cell repertoires in COVID-19. Looking at the study overall: T cells, B-cell-depleted T cells, or PBMCs provided the cDNA or gDNA that served as material.

Only a few counts were recorded for this clone. The ends were cut back, 0 bases at V and 4 bases at J, with 16 bases in the middle. CDR3 size: 16 residues. Germline V lookup: CDR1 SGHRS, CDR2 YFSETQ. This table comes from immunoSEQ multiplex PCR, and its TCRdb copy is limited to in-frame clones, with some not included. In the table there are approximately 63,000 clones, roughly 76% of which are singletons. Sequencing was performed on peripheral blood. The sequence was obtained from a woman older than 75 with acute or convalescent COVID-19. V usage is TRBV5-1 and J usage is TRBJ1-2, with D possibly TRBD1 on 5 matching bases. Here the CDR3 reads CASSLGGAGISYGYTF. The CDR3 nucleotides read TGCGCCAGCAGCTTGGGTGGGGCAGGGATCAGCTATGGCTACACCTTC.